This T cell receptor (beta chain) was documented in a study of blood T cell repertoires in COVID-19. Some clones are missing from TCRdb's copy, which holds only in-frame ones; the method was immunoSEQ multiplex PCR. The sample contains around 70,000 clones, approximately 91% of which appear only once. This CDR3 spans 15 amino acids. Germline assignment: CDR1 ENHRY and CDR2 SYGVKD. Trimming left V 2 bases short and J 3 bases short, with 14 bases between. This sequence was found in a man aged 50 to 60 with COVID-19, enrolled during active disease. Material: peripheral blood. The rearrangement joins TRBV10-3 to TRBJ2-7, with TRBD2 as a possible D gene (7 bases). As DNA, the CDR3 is TGTGCCATCAGTGAGGGTGGGAGGGGGAACTACGAGCAGTACGTC. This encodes CAISEGGRGNYEQYV.